The TCR beta chain under discussion was sequenced for a study of CD8+CD57+ T cells in acquired aplastic anemia listed by TCRdb under 2018. As for the study more broadly: DNA extracted from sorted CD4+ and CD8+ cells had a mean of about 3 ug, with a range of roughly 0.17 to 27.4 ug. A CD8+CD57+ expansion meant a frequency higher than the mean frequency seen in healthy subjects.

Patients chosen for sequencing had shown expansion of CD8+CD57+ cells by flow cytometry. Every patient had severe acquired aplastic anemia, diagnosed using the International Study of Aplastic Anemia and Agranulocytosis and Camitta criteria. No patient had received any therapy when blood was sampled. TCR repertoires of sorted CD4+ and CD8+ blood T cells from severe aplastic anemia patients and healthy subjects were deep-sequenced in the study. In the USA, patient enrollment took place under clinicaltrials.gov protocols 00001620, 01623167, 00001397, 00071045, 00081523 and 00961064. Ficoll-Paque density gradient centrifugation was used to isolate peripheral blood mononuclear cells. Before DNA extraction, CD4+ and CD8+ T cells were sorted with FACS or magnetic beads. The CDR1 and CDR2 encoded by the germline V gene are SGDLS and YYNGEE. The germline V and J ends show losses of 4 bases and 5 bases respectively, and no gene match explains 6 bases of the junction. The CDR3 contains 15 residues, cysteine and phenylalanine counted. CDR3 DNA only is kept here, 45 bases in frame from base 1.

In this sample, this clonotype turned up once. What antigen it recognizes has not been identified. Base qualities are not recorded, but no much larger clone differs from it by a single base. One read gives only weak evidence. Study-level results and caveats: Between patients and healthy controls, no significant difference in CD8+ Simpson's diversity was found (P=0.060). Roughly 29 CD8+ CDR3 sequences were shared between patients and controls but appeared highly expressed in patients and within their immunodominant clones.

Profiling of TCR beta VDJ combinations and CDR3 sequences used genomic DNA as the template. An Illumina HiSeq 2000 was used for TCR repertoire sequencing. The study's own analysis went as follows. TRBV/TRBJ rearrangement plots, CDR3 size and DJ length profiles, and Simpson's diversity index were used to assess repertoires. The most abundant DNA sequence in the deep sequencing data was taken as the immunodominant clone. CDR3 amino acid sequences were checked for sharing across subjects and were also compared against the VDJdb database and published repertoires. In-frame beta chains were kept once TCRdb had trimmed the public reads at Q25 with fastp and called clones with MiXCR. Rows merge per CDR3 protein into single entries with the most common DNA and genes. These V and J calls originate from TCRdb's pipeline instead of the authors' own analysis. Within this sample are some 150,000 distinct CDR3 sequences, with 70% to 80% of them counted one time only. The top ten clonotypes cover around 45% of the sample.

The clonotype originates from a human donor with aplastic anemia. Source material: sorted CD4+, CD8+, or CD8+CD57+ T cells (not recorded which) from PBMCs. The receptor chain draws on TRBV9 and TRBJ1-6; 7 bases in between match TRBD1. The DNA sequence is TGTGCCAGCAGCCCCCGGGACAGCGATAATTCACCCCTCCACTTT. This encodes CASSPRDSDNSPLHF.